This T cell receptor (beta chain) stems from a study of CD8 T cells in Susac syndrome. Study results and caveats: Acknowledgment was made by the study that its TCR sequencing and HLA analysis involved a relatively small number of individuals.

Random hexamers primed reverse transcription of roughly 0.5 to 1 ug RNA. The method of amplification for TCR beta CDR3 was immunoSEQ multiplex PCR, covering 54 Vbeta and 13 Jbeta. TCRdb fed the immunoSEQ multiplex PCR reads into MiXCR, producing one record per CDR3 protein. The sample has about 150,000 distinct CDR3 sequences; about 94% are singletons. About this clonotype itself: Its target is unknown.

The CDR3 runs 16 residues. Germline V gene sequence: CDR1 LNHDA, CDR2 SQIVND (reference sequence). The V and J ends lost 3 bases and 4 bases, in that order; junction bases with no gene match: 8. The origin of this receptor is a human donor with multiple sclerosis. Input material: CD8+ T cells from PBMCs. The chain employs TRBV19 and TRBJ2-7; 11 positions match TRBD1. Written as DNA, the CDR3 is TGTGCCAGTAGTATTGGGGGACAGGGGGTAAGGTACGAGCAGTACTTC. This translates into CASSIGGQGVRYEQYF.